This entry concerns a single T cell receptor beta chain. The antigen is unknown. The CDR3 length is 15 residues. Per the germline V gene, CDR1 is SGHTS and CDR2 is YDEGEE. V shed 3 bases and J shed 0 bases, with 10 bases lying between them. The data derive from a study of T cell responses to AZD1222 COVID-19 vaccine. The study's findings and limits: Donors in the cohort were predominantly white British and more often female, and clonal diversity was possibly underestimated.

Produced via immunoSEQ multiplex PCR; TCRdb's table is partial and in-frame only. This table has 150,000 to 200,000 clones, 94% appearing once. The TCR originated in an adult in good health. The specimen was peripheral blood, collected on day 0 of AZD1222 vaccination. The chain uses TRBV5-8 and TRBJ1-3; no clear D gene. The CDR3 is CASSWEGNSGNTIYF. The DNA of the CDR3 is TGTGCCAGCAGCTGGGAGGGAAACTCTGGAAACACCATATATTTT.